This entry lists 21 T cell receptor beta chains sequenced from one sample in a study of blood T cell repertoires in COVID-19. Profiling relied on immunoSEQ multiplex PCR, and the TCRdb table lists in-frame clones only, not all of them. The sample lists under 200,000 clones; 85% to 90% were seen once. The sample comprised peripheral blood. The receptors come from a man aged 35 to 55 with active or convalescent COVID-19.

The sample holds one count of this clone. This rearrangement joins TRBV18 to TRBJ2-2; tentatively, D is TRBD1 (5 bases). Per the germline V gene, CDR1 is KGHSH and CDR2 is LQKENI. CDR3 length: 16 amino acids. The germline V and J ends were trimmed by 4 bases and 1 base, with 13 bases remaining between them. CDR3 in DNA: TGTGCCAGCTCACAAACGGCAGGACAGAACACCGGGGAGCTGTTTTTT. As protein: CASSQTAGQNTGELFF.

The V gene is TRBV6-5, the J gene TRBJ2-7, with TRBD1 matching over 7 bases. The CDR3 extends over 14 amino acids. Germline CDR1 reads MNHEY; CDR2 reads SVGAGI. V dropped 8 bases and J dropped 4; count of bases not matched to a gene: 11. Here the CDR3 reads CASGSGGSTYEQYF. The CDR3 bases are TGTGCCAGCGGATCAGGGGGTAGCACGTACGAGCAGTACTTC.

This chain joins TRBV10-3 and TRBJ2-7; 8 bases match TRBD1. The V gene end was trimmed by 9 bases and the J gene end by 4 bases; junction bases not matched to a gene: 8. Germline V gene sequence: CDR1 ENHRY, CDR2 SYGVKD. The CDR3 runs 13 residues. CDR3 residues: CAIKQDRAYEQYF. Written as DNA, the CDR3 is TGTGCCATAAAACAGGACAGGGCTTACGAGCAGTACTTC.

V usage is TRBV2 and J usage is TRBJ2-5; tentatively, D is TRBD2 (5 bases). The length of the CDR3 is 14 residues. Germline CDR1 SNHLY, CDR2 FYNNEI. V was cut by 3 bases and J by 4 bases, with 12 bases left in between. Here the CDR3 DNA reads TGTGCCAGCAGTGATCCCGGACTGCCAGAGACCCAGTACTTC. This gives the protein CASSDPGLPETQYF.

This clone appeared once. This chain connects TRBV19 to TRBJ1-6, with 12 bases fitting TRBD1. The V segment lost 10 bases and the J segment 10 bases; nucleotides outside the gene matches: 5. The CDR3 is 13 residues long. Germline assignment: CDR1 LNHDA and CDR2 SQIVND (reference sequence). CDR3 nucleotides: TGTGCCACAGGGACAGGGGGCATGTCACCCCTCCACTTT. It specifies CATGTGGMSPLHF.

CDR3 in amino acids: CASSQDVGSEQYF. Written as DNA, the CDR3 is TGTGCCAGCAGCCAAGATGTGGGCTCCGAGCAGTACTTC. The chain has TRBV4-2 and TRBJ2-7; D remains ambiguous. Trimming left V 0 bases short and J 6 bases short, with 9 bases between. The CDR3 sequence is 13 residues long. Germline V lookup: CDR1 LGHNA, CDR2 YNFKEQ.

The genes are TRBV11-3 and TRBJ1-4; D possibly corresponds to TRBD1 (5 bases). Trimming stripped 4 bases from V and 6 bases from J, with 18 bases between. This CDR3 comprises 16 residues. Per the germline V gene, CDR1 is SGHNT and CDR2 is YENEEA. The CDR3 spells CASSSPKKGMDEKLFF. Written as DNA, the CDR3 is TGTGCCAGCAGCTCCCCAAAGAAGGGGATGGATGAAAAACTGTTTTTT.

The CDR3 region is CASSLVPENTEAFF. In DNA, the CDR3 is TGTGCCAGCAGCTTAGTTCCAGAGAACACTGAAGCTTTCTTT. The chain uses TRBV7-9 and TRBJ1-1; D remains ambiguous. This CDR3 has 14 residues. Germline CDR1 is SEHNR and CDR2 is FQNEAQ (reference sequence). V was shortened by 1 base and J by 1 base, with 7 bases between the two germline ends.

V and J are TRBV6-2 or TRBV6-3 and TRBJ1-2, with D uncertain. The CDR3 runs to 13 residues. The V gene's germline CDR1 is MNHEY and CDR2 SVGEGT. V was trimmed by 0 bases and J by 0 bases, leaving 2 bases between them. DNA for the CDR3: TGTGCCAGCAGTTACTCCGCTAACTATGGCTACACCTTC. Its protein product is CASSYSANYGYTF.

This chain connects TRBV14 to TRBJ1-3; D unresolved. V gave up 0 bases and J gave up 0 bases, with 6 bases separating them. CDR3 length equals 15 residues. Germline CDR1 reads SGHDN; CDR2 reads FVKESK. CDR3 DNA: TGTGCCAGCAGCCAAGATCCCAACTCTGGAAACACCATATATTTT. Amino acid sequence: CASSQDPNSGNTIYF.

This clone was observed a single time. The J gene is TRBJ2-3, the V gene TRBV4-3, with a possible D match to TRBD2 (6 bases). CDR3 length equals 17 residues. CDR1 LGHNA and CDR2 YSLEER come from the germline V gene. With 4 bases removed from V and 0 bases from J, the gap between germline ends came to 17 bases. The CDR3 DNA reads as TGCGCCAGCAGCCCTGGACTATCGTTTACTAGCACAGATACGCAGTATTTT. Translated: CASSPGLSFTSTDTQYF.

The chain is built from TRBV15 and TRBJ2-7; the match to TRBD1 covers 8 bases. V was pared by 0 bases and J by 4 bases, with 5 bases of the junction left unmatched. Germline V gene data show CDR1 as LNHNV and CDR2 as YYDKDF (reference sequence). The CDR3 extends over 15 amino acids. As DNA, the CDR3 is TGTGCCACCAGCAGAGATCCAACAGGGGGATACGAGCAGTACTTC. Its translation: CATSRDPTGGYEQYF.

This chain uses TRBV5-4 with TRBJ1-3; 9 bases are a match to TRBD1. With 2 bases clipped from V and 0 bases from J, the junction kept 3 bases outside the gene matches. Germline-derived CDR1 and CDR2 are SGHNT and YYREEE (reference sequence). This CDR3 has 16 amino acids. The CDR3 nucleotides are TGTGCCAGCAGCTTACAGGGGGCTTACTCTGGAAACACCATATATTTT. Its translation is CASSLQGAYSGNTIYF.

The rearrangement links TRBV6-4 to TRBJ1-2; 7 bases fit TRBD1. With 5 bases clipped from V and 2 bases from J, the junction kept 11 bases outside the gene matches. The germline gives CDR1 MRHNA, CDR2 SNTAGT. The CDR3 loop spans 16 amino acids. This chain's CDR3 is CASSTQGGDPNYGYTF. In nucleotides, the CDR3 is TGTGCCAGCAGTACCCAGGGGGGAGATCCAAACTATGGCTACACCTTC.

This chain uses TRBV28 with TRBJ2-7, with TRBD1 matching 7 bases. V was pared by 5 bases and J by 2 bases, with 3 bases of the junction left unmatched. This CDR3 comprises 13 residues. Germline V gives CDR1 MDHEN, CDR2 SYDVKM. CDR3 sequence: CASSNRGPYEQYF. CDR3 sequence (DNA): TGTGCCAGCAGTAACAGGGGCCCCTACGAGCAGTACTTC.

The V and J genes are TRBV11-2 and TRBJ1-1, with TRBD1 matching over 7 bases. Germline V lookup: CDR1 SGHAT, CDR2 FQNNGV. This CDR3 has 14 residues. J gave up 4 bases and V 2 bases, and 4 bases lay outside the gene matches. Here the CDR3 DNA reads TGTGCCAGCAGCTTACGGGACAGTGGCACTGAAGCTTTCTTT. It codes for CASSLRDSGTEAFF.

The chain recombines TRBV6-2 or TRBV6-3 with TRBJ1-1; D ambiguous. Germline-derived CDR1 and CDR2 are MNHEY and SVGEGT. The CDR3 covers 14 residues. Trimming took 3 bases from V and 1 from J, leaving 9 bases between them. Here the CDR3 reads CASSYLGGNTEAFF. CDR3 coding DNA: TGTGCCAGCAGTTATCTCGGAGGGAACACTGAAGCTTTCTTT.

V gene TRBV7-9 combines with J gene TRBJ2-1, with 12 bases aligning to TRBD2. Per germline, CDR1 SEHNR and CDR2 FQNEAQ (reference sequence). The CDR3 contains 17 residues. The J segment lost 9 bases and the V segment lost 2 bases, leaving 11 bases of the junction unmatched. The CDR3 region has the DNA TGTGCCAGCAGCTTATTGGCTAGCGGGAGGGCCCTCGGTGAGCAGTTCTTC. Its translation: CASSLLASGRALGEQFF. The variable domain in full, with the rest retrieved from reference TRBV7-9 and TRBJ2-1, is DTGVSQNPRHKITKRGQNVTFRCDPISEHNRLYWYRQTLGQGPEFLTYFQNEAQLEKSRLLSDRFSAERPKGSFSTLEIQRTEQGDSAMYLCASSLLASGRALGEQFFGPGTRLTVL.

Ten or more counts support this clone. The chain is built from TRBV7-3 and TRBJ1-1; 7 bases agree with TRBD1. The CDR3 has 14 amino acids. V gave up 5 bases and J gave up 8 bases; unmatched junction bases: 11. CDR1 and CDR2 from the germline V gene are SGHTA and FQGTGA. The CDR3 region is CASSPTLQGGEAFF. Written as DNA, the CDR3 is TGTGCCAGCAGCCCCACACTCCAGGGGGGCGAAGCTTTCTTT.

The chain couples TRBV6-5 to TRBJ1-6; 9 nucleotides match TRBD1. V lost 0 bases and J lost 5; bases outside the gene matches: 2. This CDR3 is 16 amino acids long. Germline CDR1 is MNHEY and CDR2 is SVGAGI. CDR3 region: CASSYSGTGNNSPLHF. In DNA, the CDR3 is TGTGCCAGCAGTTACTCGGGGACAGGGAATAATTCACCCCTCCACTTT.

The chain is built from TRBV12-5 and TRBJ1-4, with D hard to call. V gave up 0 bases and J gave up 3 bases, with 14 bases separating them. The V gene's germline CDR1 is LGHNT and CDR2 FRNRAP. The CDR3 is 17 amino acids. CDR3 in amino acids: CASGLVAVPGSNEKLFF. The CDR3 DNA is TGTGCTAGTGGTTTGGTGGCAGTCCCCGGGTCTAATGAAAAACTGTTTTTT.